A selection of T cell receptor beta chains follows, all from one sample in a study of neurological immune-mediated disorders. TCRdb passed the 5' RACE reads through MiXCR, listing each CDR3 protein once. Seen here are 25,000 to 40,000 distinct CDR3 sequences, around 1.5% observed once, and the top ten hold around 9%. Source material: PBMCs. Source of these receptors: a woman aged 25 to 39 with multiple sclerosis. Each CDR3 is given without its conserved first and last residue.

>TRBV12-3/TRBV12-4|TRBJ2-7
ASSFSGGLRRRYYEQY
>TRBV12-3/TRBV12-4|TRBJ1-6
ASSLGGRSPLH
>TRBV20-1|TRBJ2-7
SASGLRGRPDEQY
>TRBV20-1|TRBJ2-1
SASGGASSYNEQF
>TRBV25-1|TRBJ2-5
ASSGSRRETQY
>TRBV6-5|TRBJ1-1
ASSFSGQAGEAF
>TRBV20-1|TRBJ1-1
SARVSPLNTEAF
>TRBV20-1|TRBJ1-6
SAGGDYYNSPLH
>TRBV5-1|TRBJ2-3
ASSLGSRGGSTDTQY
>TRBV7-9|TRBJ1-1
ASSPRDPYTEAF
>TRBV12-3/TRBV12-4|TRBJ2-7
ASSFGGGASEQY
>TRBV7-8|TRBJ1-1
ASSLGLGPQGEAF